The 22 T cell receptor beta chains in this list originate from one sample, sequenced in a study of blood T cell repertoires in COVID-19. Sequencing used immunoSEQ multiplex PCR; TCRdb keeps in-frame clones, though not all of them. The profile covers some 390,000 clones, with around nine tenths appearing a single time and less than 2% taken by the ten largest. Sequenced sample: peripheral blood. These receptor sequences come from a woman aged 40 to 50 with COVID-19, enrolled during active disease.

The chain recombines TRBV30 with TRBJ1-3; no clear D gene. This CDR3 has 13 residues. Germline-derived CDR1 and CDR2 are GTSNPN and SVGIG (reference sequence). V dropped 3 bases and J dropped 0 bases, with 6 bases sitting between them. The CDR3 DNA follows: TGTGCCTGGAGCCAGTTCTCTGGAAACACCATATATTTT. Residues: CAWSQFSGNTIYF.

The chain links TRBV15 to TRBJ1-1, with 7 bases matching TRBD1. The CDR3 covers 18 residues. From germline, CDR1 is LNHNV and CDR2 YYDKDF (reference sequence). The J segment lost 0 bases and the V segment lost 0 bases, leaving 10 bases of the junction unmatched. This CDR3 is CATSRDLGHTGVNTEAFF. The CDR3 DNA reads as TGTGCCACCAGCAGAGATCTGGGGCATACAGGGGTGAACACTGAAGCTTTCTTT.

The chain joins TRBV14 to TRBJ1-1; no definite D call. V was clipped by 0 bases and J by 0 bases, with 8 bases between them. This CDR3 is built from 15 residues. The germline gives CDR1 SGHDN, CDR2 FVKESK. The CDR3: CASSQEFAVNTEAFF. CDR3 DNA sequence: TGTGCCAGCAGCCAAGAATTCGCAGTGAACACTGAAGCTTTCTTT.

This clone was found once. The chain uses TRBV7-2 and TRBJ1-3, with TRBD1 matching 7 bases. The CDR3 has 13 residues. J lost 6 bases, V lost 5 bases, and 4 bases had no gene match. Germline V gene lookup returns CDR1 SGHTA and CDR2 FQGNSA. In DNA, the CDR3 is TGTGCCAGCAGCCCGGACAGGCCAAACACCATATATTTT. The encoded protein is CASSPDRPNTIYF.

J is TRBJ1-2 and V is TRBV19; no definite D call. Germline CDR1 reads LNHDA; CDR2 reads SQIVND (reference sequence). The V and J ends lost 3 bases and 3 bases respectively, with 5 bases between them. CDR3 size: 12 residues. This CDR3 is CASSISDYGYTF. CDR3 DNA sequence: TGTGCCAGTAGTATTTCAGACTATGGCTACACCTTC.

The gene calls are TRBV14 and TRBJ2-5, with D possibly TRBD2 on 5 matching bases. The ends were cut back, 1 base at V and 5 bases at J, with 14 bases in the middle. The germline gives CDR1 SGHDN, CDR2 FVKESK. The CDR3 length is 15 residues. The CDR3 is CASSQGGLRAETQYF. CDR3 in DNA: TGTGCCAGCAGCCAAGGGGGTCTGCGGGCGGAGACCCAGTACTTC. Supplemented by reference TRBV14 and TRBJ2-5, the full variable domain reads EAGVTQFPSHSVIEKGQTVTLRCDPISGHDNLYWYRRVMGKEIKFLLHFVKESKQDESGMPNNRFLAERTGGTYSTLKVQPAELEDSGVYFCASSQGGLRAETQYFGPGTRLLVL.

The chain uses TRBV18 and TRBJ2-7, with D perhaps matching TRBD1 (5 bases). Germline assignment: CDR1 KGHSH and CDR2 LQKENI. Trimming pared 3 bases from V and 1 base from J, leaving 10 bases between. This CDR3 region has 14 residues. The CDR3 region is CASSPRVGSYEQYF. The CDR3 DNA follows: TGTGCCAGCTCACCCAGGGTGGGGTCCTACGAGCAGTACTTC. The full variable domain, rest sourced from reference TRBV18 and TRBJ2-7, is NAGVMQNPRHLVRRRGQEARLRCSPMKGHSHVYWYRQLPEEGLKFMVYLQKENIIDESGMPKERFSAEFPKEGPSILRIQQVVRGDSAAYFCASSPRVGSYEQYFGPGTRLTVT.

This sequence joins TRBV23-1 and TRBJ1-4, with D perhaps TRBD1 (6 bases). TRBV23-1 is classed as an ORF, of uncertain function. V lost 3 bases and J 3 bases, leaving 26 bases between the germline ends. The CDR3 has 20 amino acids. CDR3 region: CASSHPTIGHSKGANEKLFF. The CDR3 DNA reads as TGCGCCAGCAGTCACCCAACCATTGGACACTCGAAGGGGGCTAATGAAAAACTGTTTTTT.

Here the CDR3 DNA reads TGTGCCAGCAGCTTGATATCAGAGGACAATCAGCCCCAGCATTTT. This codes for CASSLISEDNQPQHF. The chain carries TRBV5-8 and TRBJ1-5; D is ambiguous. The V end lost 1 base, the J end lost 3 bases, and 11 bases lay between the germline ends. This CDR3 contains 15 residues. Germline assignment: CDR1 SGHTS and CDR2 YDEGEE.

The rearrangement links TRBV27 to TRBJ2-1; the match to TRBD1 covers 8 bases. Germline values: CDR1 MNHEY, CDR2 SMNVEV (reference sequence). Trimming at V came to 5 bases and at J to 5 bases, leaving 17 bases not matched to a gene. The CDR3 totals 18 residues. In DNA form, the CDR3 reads TGTGCCAGCAGTCCAGGGACAGGAGCCCCTTCCCGAAACAATGAGCAGTTCTTC. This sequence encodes CASSPGTGAPSRNNEQFF.

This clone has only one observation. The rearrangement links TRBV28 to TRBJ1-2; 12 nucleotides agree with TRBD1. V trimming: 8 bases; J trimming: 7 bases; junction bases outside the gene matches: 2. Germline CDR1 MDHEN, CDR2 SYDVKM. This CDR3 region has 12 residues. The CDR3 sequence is CASGTGGSGYTF. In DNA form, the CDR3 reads TGTGCCAGCGGGACAGGGGGCAGTGGCTACACCTTC.

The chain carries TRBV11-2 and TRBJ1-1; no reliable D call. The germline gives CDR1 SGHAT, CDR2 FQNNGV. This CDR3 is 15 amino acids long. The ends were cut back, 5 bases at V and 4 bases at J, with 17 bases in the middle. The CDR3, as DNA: TGTGCCAGCAGCCACTCCCAGGCACTGAGCACTGAAGCTTTCTTT. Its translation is CASSHSQALSTEAFF.

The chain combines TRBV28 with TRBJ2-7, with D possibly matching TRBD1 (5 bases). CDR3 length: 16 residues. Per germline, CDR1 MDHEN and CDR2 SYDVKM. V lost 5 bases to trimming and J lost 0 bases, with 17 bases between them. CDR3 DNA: TGTGCCAGCAGTCTCTCCAGGGTATTATACTCCTACGAGCAGTACTTC. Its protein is CASSLSRVLYSYEQYF. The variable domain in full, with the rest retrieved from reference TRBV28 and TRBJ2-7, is DVKVTQSSRYLVKRTGEKVFLECVQDMDHENMFWYRQDPGLGLRLIYFSYDVKMKEKGDIPEGYSVSREKKERFSLILESASTNQTSMYLCASSLSRVLYSYEQYFGPGTRLTVT.

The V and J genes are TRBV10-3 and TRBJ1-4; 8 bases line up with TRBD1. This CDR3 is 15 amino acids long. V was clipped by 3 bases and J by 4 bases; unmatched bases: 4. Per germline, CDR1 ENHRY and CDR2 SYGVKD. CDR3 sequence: CAISEGTGNNEKLFF. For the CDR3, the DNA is TGTGCCATCAGTGAAGGGACAGGAAATAATGAAAAACTGTTTTTT.

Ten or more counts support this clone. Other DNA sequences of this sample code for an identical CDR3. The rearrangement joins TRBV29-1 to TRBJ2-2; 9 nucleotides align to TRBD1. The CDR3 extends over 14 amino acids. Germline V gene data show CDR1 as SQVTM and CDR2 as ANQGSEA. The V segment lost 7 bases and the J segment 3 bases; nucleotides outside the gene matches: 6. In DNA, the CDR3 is TGCAGCGCCCAGGGACAGGGAGACACCGGGGAGCTGTTTTTT. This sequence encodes CSAQGQGDTGELFF.

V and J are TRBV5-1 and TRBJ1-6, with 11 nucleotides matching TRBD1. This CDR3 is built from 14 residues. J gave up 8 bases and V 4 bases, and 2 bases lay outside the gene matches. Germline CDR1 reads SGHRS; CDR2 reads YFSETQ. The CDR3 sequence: CASSPGQGDSPLHF. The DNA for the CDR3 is TGCGCCAGCAGCCCGGGACAGGGGGATTCACCCCTCCACTTT.

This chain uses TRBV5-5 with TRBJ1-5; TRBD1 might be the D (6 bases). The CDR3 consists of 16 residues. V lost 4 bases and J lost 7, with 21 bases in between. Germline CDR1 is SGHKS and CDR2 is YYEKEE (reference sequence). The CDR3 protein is CASSPEGHGVGQPQHF. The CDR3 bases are TGTGCCAGCAGCCCAGAGGGACACGGGGTGGGGCAGCCCCAGCATTTT.

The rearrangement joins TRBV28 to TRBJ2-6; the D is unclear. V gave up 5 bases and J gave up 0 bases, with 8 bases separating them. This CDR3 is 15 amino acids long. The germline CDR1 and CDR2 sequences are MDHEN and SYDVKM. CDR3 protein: CASSPTGSGANVLTF. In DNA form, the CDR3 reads TGTGCCAGCAGTCCTACGGGCTCTGGGGCCAACGTCCTGACTTTC.

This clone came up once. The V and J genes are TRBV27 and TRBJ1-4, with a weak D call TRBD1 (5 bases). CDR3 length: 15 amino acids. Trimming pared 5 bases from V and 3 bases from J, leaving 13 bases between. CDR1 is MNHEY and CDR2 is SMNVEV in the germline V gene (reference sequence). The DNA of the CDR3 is TGTGCCAGCAGTGCCAAGGGGAGGGCTAATGAAAAACTGTTTTTT. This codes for CASSAKGRANEKLFF.

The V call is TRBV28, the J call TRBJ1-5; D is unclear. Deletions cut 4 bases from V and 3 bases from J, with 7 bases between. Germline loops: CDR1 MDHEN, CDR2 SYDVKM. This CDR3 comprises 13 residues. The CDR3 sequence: CASSSPSNQPQHF. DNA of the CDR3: TGTGCCAGCAGTTCCCCGTCCAATCAGCCCCAGCATTTT.

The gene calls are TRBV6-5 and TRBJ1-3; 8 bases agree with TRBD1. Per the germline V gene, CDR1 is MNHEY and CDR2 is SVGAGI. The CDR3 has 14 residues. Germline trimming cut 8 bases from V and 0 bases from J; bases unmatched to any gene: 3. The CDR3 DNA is TGTGCCAGCCGGGACAGGTTCTCTGGAAACACCATATATTTT. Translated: CASRDRFSGNTIYF.

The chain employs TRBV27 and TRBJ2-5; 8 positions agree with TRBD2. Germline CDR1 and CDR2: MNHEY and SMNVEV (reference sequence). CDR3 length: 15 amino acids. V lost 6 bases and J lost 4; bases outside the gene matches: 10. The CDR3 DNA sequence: TGTGCCAGCAGCCCAGCCGGGGGGGCCCGAGAGACCCAGTACTTC. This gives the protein CASSPAGGARETQYF.